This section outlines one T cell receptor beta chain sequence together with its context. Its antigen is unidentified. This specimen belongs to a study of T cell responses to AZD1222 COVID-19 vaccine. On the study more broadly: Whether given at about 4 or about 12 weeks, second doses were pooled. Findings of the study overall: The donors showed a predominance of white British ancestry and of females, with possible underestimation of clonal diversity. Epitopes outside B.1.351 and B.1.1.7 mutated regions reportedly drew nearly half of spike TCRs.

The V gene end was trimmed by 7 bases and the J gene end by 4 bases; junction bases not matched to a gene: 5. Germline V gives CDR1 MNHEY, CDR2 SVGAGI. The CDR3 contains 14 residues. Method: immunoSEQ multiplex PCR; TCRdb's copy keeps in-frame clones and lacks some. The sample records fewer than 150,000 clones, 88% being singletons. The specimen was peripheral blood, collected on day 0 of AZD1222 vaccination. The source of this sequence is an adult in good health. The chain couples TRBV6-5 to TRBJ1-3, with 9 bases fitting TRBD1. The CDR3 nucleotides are TGTGCCAGCAAACCCGGGACAGGGGGAAACACCATATATTTT. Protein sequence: CASKPGTGGNTIYF.